The 8 T cell receptor beta chains in this list originate from one sample, sequenced in a study of T cells expressing NK-cell markers. TCRdb reanalyzed the 5' RACE reads and collapses them to one entry per CDR3 protein, without DNA. Its clone listing holds 250,000 or so distinct CDR3 sequences. Sequenced input: blood T cells: a sorted CD56 or NKG2C T cell subset, CD4+ or CD8+ T cells, or bulk PBMC T cells (not recorded which). Source of these receptors: a woman between 18 and 69 years old in good health.

This sequence joins TRBV24-1 and TRBJ2-1; the D call from TCRdb, TRBD1, cannot be confirmed without DNA. This CDR3 contains 15 residues. In germline, CDR1 is KGHDR, CDR2 SFDVKD. CDR3 sequence reads: CATSDGKGTGVEQFF.

This chain links TRBV7-3 with TRBJ2-3; no DNA is available, so the TRBD1 call from TCRdb remains unchecked. The CDR3 runs to 13 residues. In germline, CDR1 is SGHTA, CDR2 FQGTGA. This CDR3 is CASSQGGGDTQYF.

The CDR3 sequence is CSARPRDRGRRDKNIQYF. The chain joins TRBV20-1 to TRBJ2-4; without DNA, the TCRdb call of TRBD1 cannot be checked. This CDR3 region has 18 residues. The germline CDR1 and CDR2 sequences are DFQATT and SNEGSKA (reference sequence).

V and J are TRBV6-2 or TRBV6-3 and TRBJ2-2; TCRdb proposes TRBD2, but this gene call is untestable without DNA. The CDR3 is 16 amino acids. Germline V gene data show CDR1 as MNHEY and CDR2 as SVGEGT. CDR3 loop: CASKILGEANTGELFF.

This chain uses TRBV7-2 with TRBJ2-1; with no DNA, the TCRdb D assignment of TRBD2 cannot be verified. There are 15 residues in the CDR3. CDR1 SGHTA and CDR2 FQGNSA come from the germline V gene. CDR3 loop: CASSLKLAGANEQFF.

The chain links TRBV7-6 to TRBJ1-6; TCRdb returns TRBD1, unconfirmable since there is no DNA. CDR3 size: 15 residues. Germline V gives CDR1 SGHVS, CDR2 FNYEAQ. The CDR3: CASSLAGRGQSPLHF. The full variable domain, completed using reference TRBV7-6 and TRBJ1-6, is GAGVSQSPRYKVTKRGQDVALRCDPISGHVSLYWYRQALGQGPEFLTYFNYEAQQDKSGLPNDRFSAERPEGSISTLTIQRTEQRDSAMYRCASSLAGRGQSPLHFGNGTRLTVT.

CDR3 sequence reads: CASSPTTHTGGNGYTF. This rearrangement joins TRBV7-2 to TRBJ1-2; TCRdb returns TRBD1, unconfirmable since there is no DNA. This CDR3 is 16 amino acids long. Germline V gives CDR1 SGHTA, CDR2 FQGNSA.

The chain couples TRBV20-1 to TRBJ2-1; TCRdb returns TRBD2, unconfirmable since there is no DNA. The CDR3 spans 14 residues. The V gene's germline CDR1 is DFQATT and CDR2 SNEGSKA (reference sequence). CDR3 region: CSPRLAGGWDEQFF.